This T cell receptor (beta chain) was captured in a study of blood T cell repertoires in COVID-19. Germline CDR1 LNHDA, CDR2 SQIVND (reference sequence). Trimming cost V 3 bases and J 9 bases; bases outside gene matches: 5. The CDR3 consists of 15 residues. The protocol was immunoSEQ multiplex PCR, while the TCRdb copy is restricted to in-frame clones and leaves out a portion. The table lists about 100,000 clones, around 81% of them singletons. The V gene is TRBV19, the J gene TRBJ2-1; 13 bases are shared with TRBD2. Sequences were obtained from peripheral blood. The TCR was taken from a middle-aged man with active or convalescent COVID-19. The CDR3 loop reads CASSITSGRAGEQFF. CDR3 nucleotides: TGTGCCAGTAGTATTACTAGCGGGAGGGCGGGTGAGCAGTTCTTC. The complete variable domain, with remaining parts taken from reference TRBV19 and TRBJ2-1, reads DGGITQSPKYLFRKEGQNVTLSCEQNLNHDAMYWYRQDPGQGLRLIYYSQIVNDFQKGDIAEGYSVSREKKESFPLTVTSAQKNPTAFYLCASSITSGRAGEQFFGPGTRLTVL.